The T cell receptor beta chain described here comes from a study of blood T cell repertoires in COVID-19. TCRdb keeps only in-frame clones here, not all; method: immunoSEQ multiplex PCR. The table shows approximately 270,000 clones, with roughly four fifths occurring only once. CDR1 is SGHAT, CDR2 FQNNGV, per germline. J was trimmed by 7 bases and V by 4 bases; bases with no gene match: 7. The CDR3 has 14 amino acids. The V call is TRBV11-2, the J call TRBJ2-4, with TRBD1 matching over 7 bases. This clonotype was obtained from a man older than 75 with acute or convalescent COVID-19. Sample: peripheral blood. The CDR3 coding sequence is TGTGCCAGCAGCTCGACAGGGCAACGGAACATTCAGTACTTC. It codes for CASSSTGQRNIQYF.